This T cell receptor (beta chain) was sequenced during a study of CD8 T cells in ankylosing spondylitis. Study-wide results and caveats: Apparently characteristic of ankylosing spondylitis blood was a TCR beta motif (eight highly homologous variants). Enrichment of disease-linked clones was reportedly significant in matched ankylosing spondylitis synovial fluid.

The CDR3 sequence is 11 residues long. Germline V gene data show CDR1 as SGHAT and CDR2 as FQNNGV. Trimming pared 7 bases from V and 9 bases from J, leaving 10 bases between. Concerning this clonotype: Its specificity is not known.

In TCRdb, the 5' RACE reads were re-called with MiXCR into one record per CDR3 protein. The data show approximately 300,000 distinct CDR3 sequences, 6.5% to 10% seen once. This sequence originates from a male donor with ankylosing spondylitis. The sequenced sample was blood, either unsorted or a sorted T cell fraction (not recorded which). The chain combines TRBV11-2 with TRBJ2-1; D not certain. The CDR3 DNA reads TGTGCCAGCACCCCGGTCGGTGAGCAGTTCTTC. Translating gives CASTPVGEQFF.